Listed here are 5 T cell receptor beta chains from one sample, sequenced in a study of technical replicates of blood from a few donors. Measured with immunoSEQ multiplex PCR; TCRdb has only the in-frame clones, and not every one. Of tens of thousands of clones in the sample, 94% were seen once. Sequencing was done on a sample of T cells isolated from PBMCs. The receptors derive from a human donor in good health.

This chain joins TRBV29-1 and TRBJ2-3, with TRBD1 as a possible D gene (6 bases). The V end was cut by 6 bases, the J end by 4 bases, with 17 bases between. CDR1 SQVTM and CDR2 ANQGSEA come from the germline V gene. The CDR3 extends over 14 amino acids. CDR3: CSVNYREMADTQYF. Here the CDR3 DNA reads TGCAGCGTCAACTACAGGGAAATGGCAGATACGCAGTATTTT.

The V and J genes are TRBV5-1 and TRBJ2-1; tentatively, D is TRBD2 (6 bases). The CDR3 totals 15 residues. Germline lookup yields CDR1 SGHRS and CDR2 YFSETQ. V gave up 4 bases and J gave up 5 bases, with 16 bases separating them. The CDR3: CASSAGTLANNEQFF. DNA of the CDR3: TGCGCCAGCAGCGCCGGGACTCTCGCTAACAATGAGCAGTTCTTC.

This clone turned up a few times. The V call is TRBV5-4, the J call TRBJ2-1; the match to TRBD2 covers 9 bases. The ends lost 3 bases at V and 2 bases at J; junction bases unmatched: 3. The CDR3 is 15 amino acids. Germline V gene lookup returns CDR1 SGHNT and CDR2 YYREEE (reference sequence). Here the CDR3 DNA reads TGTGCCAGCAGCTCAGTAGCGGGAGCCTACAATGAGCAGTTCTTC. It is translated as CASSSVAGAYNEQFF.

This chain connects TRBV9 to TRBJ2-7; 10 nucleotides agree with TRBD2. The CDR3 spans 14 residues. Germline V gene data show CDR1 as SGDLS and CDR2 as YYNGEE. With 6 bases clipped from V and 0 bases from J, the junction kept 3 bases outside the gene matches. CDR3 sequence reads: CASTPSGSSYEQYF. In DNA form, the CDR3 reads TGTGCCAGCACCCCTAGCGGGAGCTCCTACGAGCAGTACTTC.

The V gene is TRBV5-1, the J gene TRBJ2-1, with TRBD1 matching 9 bases. The CDR3 sequence is 11 residues long. CDR1 and CDR2 (germline): SGHRS, YFSETQ. V shed 9 bases, J shed 12 bases, and the junction held 7 bases outside the gene matches. CDR3 sequence reads: CAKPETGGQFF. CDR3 bases: TGCGCCAAACCGGAGACAGGGGGGCAGTTCTTC. The entire variable domain, with the rest obtained from reference TRBV5-1 and TRBJ2-1, is as follows: KAGVTQTPRYLIKTRGQQVTLSCSPISGHRSVSWYQQTPGQGLQFLFEYFSETQRNKGNFPGRFSGRQFSNSRSEMNVSTLELGDSALYLCAKPETGGQFFGPGTRLTVL.